Following are 20 T cell receptor beta chains from one sample sequenced in a study of identical twins. TCRdb ran MiXCR on the 5' RACE reads and lists one entry per CDR3 protein. The sample yields roughly 200,000 distinct CDR3 sequences, about a sixth seen once. This sample was also put to use in a study of T cells expressing NK-cell markers.

The sample consisted of CD8+ T cells sorted from blood. The receptor source for this set is a woman under 30 in good health.

The chain has TRBV10-3 and TRBJ1-1; D is perhaps TRBD1 (5 bases). The V and J ends lost 3 bases and 1 base respectively, with 12 bases between them. This CDR3 is built from 15 residues. Germline lookup yields CDR1 ENHRY and CDR2 SYGVKD. For the CDR3, the DNA is TGTGCCATCAGTGACAGGGAGGCAGGGAACACTGAAGCTTTCTTT. It specifies CAISDREAGNTEAFF.

This clonotype has more than one count but fewer than ten. The V gene is TRBV9, the J gene TRBJ2-2; 8 bases agree with TRBD2. This CDR3 is 16 amino acids long. The V segment lost 0 bases and the J segment 4 bases; nucleotides outside the gene matches: 5. Per the germline V gene, CDR1 is SGDLS and CDR2 is YYNGEE. CDR3 bases: TGTGCCAGCAGCGTAGGCAGCGGGGGCGGCACCGGGGAGCTGTTTTTT. Its translation is CASSVGSGGGTGELFF.

V usage is TRBV12-3 or TRBV12-4 and J usage is TRBJ1-5, with TRBD1 as a possible D gene (6 bases). This CDR3 region has 16 residues. V lost 2 bases and J lost 0, with 11 bases in between. CDR3 DNA sequence: TGTGCCAGCAGTTTACAGGGGCCCTATAGCAATCAGCCCCAGCATTTT. It encodes CASSLQGPYSNQPQHF.

This clonotype was counted many times. V and J are TRBV12-3 or TRBV12-4 and TRBJ2-1; no clear D gene. Trimming cost V 7 bases and J 5 bases, with 6 bases left between them. This CDR3 spans 11 amino acids. Here the CDR3 DNA reads TGTGCCAGCACCCAAAACAATGAGCAGTTCTTC. Protein product: CASTQNNEQFF.

The chain joins TRBV5-6 to TRBJ2-7; TRBD1 matches 10 bases. The CDR3 is 14 residues long. Per the germline V gene, CDR1 is SGHDT and CDR2 is YYEEEE. After removal of 4 bases from V and 6 bases from J, the junction contained 7 bases not matched to a gene. The CDR3 protein is CASSPGTGVREQYF. DNA of the CDR3: TGTGCCAGCAGCCCCGGGACAGGGGTTCGCGAGCAGTACTTC.

The chain is built from TRBV27 and TRBJ2-1; weak D call: TRBD2 (6 bases). The CDR3 length is 15 residues. Germline lookup yields CDR1 MNHEY and CDR2 SMNVEV (reference sequence). Trimming stripped 4 bases from V and 1 base from J, with 11 bases between. The CDR3 region has the DNA TGTGCCAGCAGTTCTACAGGAGGGTCCTACAATGAGCAGTTCTTC. It is translated as CASSSTGGSYNEQFF.

This clonotype has more than one count but fewer than ten. The CDR3 DNA follows: TGTGCCAGCAGTGCCATAGATACGCAGTATTTT. This translates into CASSAIDTQYF. The V and J genes are TRBV25-1 and TRBJ2-3; D remains ambiguous. The CDR3 covers 11 residues. Trimming left V 4 bases short and J 5 bases short, with 4 bases between. Per the germline V gene, CDR1 is MGHDK and CDR2 is SYGVNS.

The genes are TRBV7-2 and TRBJ2-7; D might be TRBD2 (6 bases). Germline V gene lookup returns CDR1 SGHTA and CDR2 FQGNSA. Trimming removed 0 bases at V and 2 bases at J, with 20 bases between. The CDR3 spans 18 residues. The CDR3 region is CASSLARDWAGIPYEQYF. CDR3 DNA: TGTGCCAGCAGCTTAGCGCGGGATTGGGCGGGGATTCCCTACGAGCAGTACTTC.

At least ten counts were recorded for this clonotype. V and J are TRBV5-1 and TRBJ2-1; D unclear. CDR3 length equals 14 residues. Germline V gives CDR1 SGHRS, CDR2 YFSETQ. Trimming removed 0 bases at V and 3 bases at J, with 7 bases between. CDR3 in amino acids: CASSLGGRYNEQFF. The DNA of the CDR3 is TGCGCCAGCAGCTTGGGTGGCCGCTACAATGAGCAGTTCTTC.

This clonotype was detected a few times. The V gene is TRBV10-1, the J gene TRBJ2-2; the match to TRBD2 covers 11 bases. Trimming took 3 bases from V and 5 from J; bases not matched to a gene: 8. The CDR3 totals 17 residues. Germline CDR1 WNHNN, CDR2 SYGVQD (reference sequence). Written as DNA, the CDR3 is TGCGCCAGCAGTGACCTTCTAGCGGGAGGTAGAACCGGGGAGCTGTTTTTT. Translated: CASSDLLAGGRTGELFF.

This clonotype was seen ten or more times. The chain links TRBV7-9 to TRBJ2-1; 7 positions agree with TRBD2. This CDR3 region has 16 residues. V was clipped by 2 bases and J by 4 bases; unmatched bases: 8. Germline CDR1 and CDR2: SEHNR and FQNEAQ (reference sequence). The DNA of the CDR3 is TGTGCCAGCAGCTTATTAGCGGGTAGACTTTACAATGAGCAGTTCTTC. This gives the protein CASSLLAGRLYNEQFF.

The sample holds a few counts of this clonotype. V is TRBV9 and J is TRBJ2-7; TRBD1 agrees at 8 bases. Per germline, CDR1 SGDLS and CDR2 YYNGEE. CDR3 length: 14 residues. V dropped 3 bases and J dropped 6; count of bases not matched to a gene: 8. Written as DNA, the CDR3 is TGTGCCAGCAGCGCAGGGACAGGCCAATCCGAGCAGTACTTC. It translates to CASSAGTGQSEQYF.

This clonotype came up a few times. This rearrangement joins TRBV4-1 to TRBJ2-2; D is perhaps TRBD2 (6 bases). The V gene's germline CDR1 is MGHRA and CDR2 YSYEKL. V was pared by 3 bases and J by 4 bases, with 12 bases between. The CDR3 loop spans 15 amino acids. CDR3 in DNA: TGCGCCAGCAGCCACGCGACTAGAGGCACCGGGGAGCTGTTTTTT. It specifies CASSHATRGTGELFF.

V usage is TRBV29-1 and J usage is TRBJ2-7; unclear D gene. The V and J ends lost 7 bases and 1 base respectively, with 14 bases between them. This CDR3 has 13 amino acids. CDR1 is SQVTM, CDR2 ANQGSEA, per germline. DNA of the CDR3: TGCAGCGCGAGGACGGTAGATTCCTACGAGCAGTACTTC. Translating it yields CSARTVDSYEQYF.

J is TRBJ2-1 and V is TRBV12-3 or TRBV12-4; perhaps TRBD1 as D (5 bases). CDR3 length equals 15 residues. V was cut by 0 bases and J by 5 bases, with 11 bases left in between. The CDR3 sequence is CASSLAGPLNNEQFF. The CDR3 DNA reads as TGTGCCAGCAGTTTAGCGGGGCCCCTTAACAATGAGCAGTTCTTC.

Only a few counts were recorded for this clonotype. The chain joins TRBV5-6 to TRBJ2-7; D is perhaps TRBD2 (6 bases). Germline V gene data show CDR1 as SGHDT and CDR2 as YYEEEE. This CDR3 spans 14 amino acids. Trimming cost V 6 bases and J 1 base, with 14 bases left between them. The CDR3 is CASMPGLSSYEQYF. The CDR3 region has the DNA TGTGCCAGCATGCCGGGACTCTCATCCTACGAGCAGTACTTC. The entire variable domain, with the rest obtained from reference TRBV5-6 and TRBJ2-7, is as follows: DAGVTQSPTHLIKTRGQQVTLRCSPKSGHDTVSWYQQALGQGPQFIFQYYEEEERQRGNFPDRFSGHQFPNYSSELNVNALLLGDSALYLCASMPGLSSYEQYFGPGTRLTVT.

The rearrangement uses TRBV2 and TRBJ2-4; TRBD2 aligns across 14 bases. This CDR3 is 18 amino acids long. V lost 4 bases to trimming and J lost 3 bases; unmatched junction nucleotides: 8. Germline CDR1 SNHLY, CDR2 FYNNEI. DNA of the CDR3: TGTGCCAGCAGTGCGGGGACTAGCGGGAGCTGGGGCAAAAACATTCAGTACTTC. The encoded protein is CASSAGTSGSWGKNIQYF.

This clonotype was picked up many times. The chain links TRBV5-6 to TRBJ1-2; no reliable D call. The CDR3 is 11 amino acids. V lost 4 bases and J 8 bases, leaving 9 bases between the germline ends. Germline V CDR1 and CDR2: SGHDT, YYEEEE. The CDR3 region has the DNA TGTGCCAGCAGCCAAGAGGGCGGCTACACCTTC. Translating it yields CASSQEGGYTF.

The chain combines TRBV19 with TRBJ2-7; 10 bases align to TRBD2. J was trimmed by 4 bases and V by 4 bases; bases with no gene match: 4. Germline CDR1 and CDR2: LNHDA and SQIVND (reference sequence). This CDR3 contains 14 residues. For the CDR3, the DNA is TGTGCCAGTAGTACAGCTAGCGGGGGATACGAGCAGTACTTC. Protein: CASSTASGGYEQYF.

V gene TRBV6-1 combines with J gene TRBJ2-1; the match to TRBD2 covers 10 bases. There are 18 residues in the CDR3. Germline V gene data show CDR1 as MNHNS and CDR2 as SASEGT. V lost 5 bases, J lost 0 bases, and 10 bases stayed unmatched. CDR3 residues: CASSTGLAERSSYNEQFF. The CDR3 DNA reads TGTGCCAGCAGTACCGGACTAGCGGAAAGGAGCTCCTACAATGAGCAGTTCTTC.